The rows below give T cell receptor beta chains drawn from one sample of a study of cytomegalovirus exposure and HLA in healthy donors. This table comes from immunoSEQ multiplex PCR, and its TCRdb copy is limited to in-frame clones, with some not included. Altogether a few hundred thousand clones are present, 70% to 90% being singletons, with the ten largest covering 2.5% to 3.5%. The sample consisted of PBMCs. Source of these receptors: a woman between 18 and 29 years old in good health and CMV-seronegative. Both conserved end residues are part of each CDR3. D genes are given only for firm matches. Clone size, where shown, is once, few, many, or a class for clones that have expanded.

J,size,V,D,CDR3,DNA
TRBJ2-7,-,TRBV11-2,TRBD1,CASSKTGTGGYEQYF,TGTGCCAGCAGCAAAACGGGGACAGGGGGGTACGAGCAGTACTTC
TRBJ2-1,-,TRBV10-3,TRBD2,CAISDFSRASGRYNEQFF,TGTGCCATCAGTGACTTCAGTCGGGCTAGCGGGAGATACAATGAGCAGTTCTTC
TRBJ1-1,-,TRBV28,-,CASSLLGGAGTEAFF,TGTGCCAGCAGTTTATTAGGGGGTGCCGGCACTGAAGCTTTCTTT
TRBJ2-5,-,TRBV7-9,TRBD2,CASGHPVAGVAETQYF,TGTGCCAGCGGTCATCCGGTAGCGGGAGTGGCGGAGACCCAGTACTTC
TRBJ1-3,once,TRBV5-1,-,CASSLGDRPSGNTIYF,TGCGCCAGCAGCTTGGGAGACAGGCCCTCTGGAAACACCATATATTTT
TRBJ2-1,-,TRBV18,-,CASSPPGSFSSYNEQFF,TGTGCCAGCTCACCACCGGGCTCCTTCAGCTCCTACAATGAGCAGTTCTTC
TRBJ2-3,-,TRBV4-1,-,CASSPQGGSTDTQYF,TGCGCCAGCAGCCCCCAAGGCGGGTCGACAGATACGCAGTATTTT
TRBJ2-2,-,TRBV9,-,CASSLENTGELFF,TGTGCCAGCAGTTTAGAGAACACCGGGGAGCTGTTTTTT
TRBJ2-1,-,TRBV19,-,CASSIPGNHEQFF,TGTGCCAGTAGTATCCCGGGGAACCATGAGCAGTTCTTC
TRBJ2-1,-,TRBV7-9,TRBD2,CASSSQTSGLYNEQFF,TGTGCCAGCAGCTCCCAGACTAGCGGGCTCTACAATGAGCAGTTCTTC
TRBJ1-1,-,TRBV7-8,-,CASSPPSEAFF,TGTGCCAGCAGCCCCCCCTCTGAAGCTTTCTTT
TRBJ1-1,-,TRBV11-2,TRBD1,CASSSTGSYTEAFF,TGTGCCAGCAGTTCGACAGGGAGTTACACTGAAGCTTTCTTT
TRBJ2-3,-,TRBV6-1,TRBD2,CASIWTSGSADTQYF,TGTGCCAGCATTTGGACTAGCGGGAGCGCAGATACGCAGTATTTT
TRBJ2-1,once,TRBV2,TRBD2,CASRPGLVYNEQFF,TGTGCCAGCAGGCCAGGACTAGTCTACAATGAGCAGTTCTTC
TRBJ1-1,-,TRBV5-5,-,CASSYAMDTEAFF,TGTGCCAGCAGCTATGCGATGGACACTGAAGCTTTCTTT